A single sample gave rise to the 14 T cell receptor beta chains below, sequenced in a study of beta chain features in type 1 diabetes. Study-level findings and limits: There was a moderate but significant shortening of TCRB CDR3s in all four CD4+ subsets of Type 1 diabetes patients.

Expressed TCRB transcripts got sequenced, as all isolated RNA was reverse transcribed. Data came from immunoSEQ multiplex PCR; TCRdb stores just in-frame clones and leaves some out. In the table there are 300,000 to 400,000 clones, about a tenth of which are singletons. No antigens are known for them. The sample was central memory CD4+ T cells from blood. These receptor sequences come from a man aged 25-45 years with type 1 diabetes.

DNA of the CDR3: TGTGCCATCAGTGAGGGGGCCCCGGGGGAGCTGTTTTTT. It translates to CAISEGAPGELFF. The chain employs TRBV10-3 and TRBJ2-2, with D possibly being TRBD1 (5 bases). Between the trimmed V and J ends, which lost 2 bases and 8 bases, there was a span of 9 bases. CDR1 and CDR2 (germline): ENHRY, SYGVKD. The length of the CDR3 is 13 residues.

This chain uses TRBV21-1 with TRBJ1-6. TRBV21-1 constitutes a pseudogene. The CDR3 totals 20 residues. The CDR3 region is CARVERGRLAGSSYNSPLHF. The CDR3 DNA follows: TGTGCCAGGGTGGAGCGAGGCCGCCTTGCCGGTAGCTCCTATAATTCACCCCTCCACTTT.

This clone showed up many times. V is TRBV18 and J is TRBJ2-1; D gene unclear. Per germline, CDR1 KGHSH and CDR2 LQKENI. This CDR3 spans 13 amino acids. Trimming pared 0 bases from V and 8 bases from J, leaving 8 bases between. The DNA of the CDR3 is TGTGCCAGCTCACCACCAACTCTGTATGAGCAGTTCTTC. It is translated as CASSPPTLYEQFF.

This clone was observed a handful of times. The rearrangement joins TRBV7-9 to TRBJ1-3; TRBD1 is a possible D gene (5 bases). The CDR3 is 15 amino acids. CDR1 is SEHNR, CDR2 FQNEAQ, per germline (reference sequence). Between the trimmed V and J ends, which lost 7 bases and 0 bases, there was a span of 13 bases. CDR3 coding DNA: TGTGCCAGCATTAGGGACGGCGGCTCTGGAAACACCATATATTTT. This sequence encodes CASIRDGGSGNTIYF.

This clone has more than one count but fewer than ten. The V and J genes are TRBV30 and TRBJ2-7, with 8 bases fitting TRBD1. V trimming: 7 bases; J trimming: 4 bases; junction bases outside the gene matches: 9. The CDR3 is 13 amino acids. Germline assignment: CDR1 GTSNPN and CDR2 SVGIG (reference sequence). CDR3 bases: TGTGCCTCGGGGACAGGACGGGGGTACGAGCAGTACTTC. Its translation is CASGTGRGYEQYF.

V and J are TRBV7-2 and TRBJ2-7; either TRBD1 or TRBD2 may supply D (5 bases each). Germline CDR1 is SGHTA and CDR2 is FQGNSA. The CDR3 consists of 14 residues. Trimming took off 3 bases at V and 2 bases at J, with 11 bases between the two ends. The CDR3 sequence: CASSFFQGPYEQYF. For the CDR3, the DNA is TGTGCCAGCAGCTTCTTTCAGGGACCCTACGAGCAGTACTTC.

The chain joins TRBV2 to TRBJ1-5; D not certain. This CDR3 spans 15 amino acids. Germline V lookup: CDR1 SNHLY, CDR2 FYNNEI. Trimming took 2 bases from V and 6 from J, leaving 14 bases between them. In DNA, the CDR3 is TGTGCCAGCAGTGAAACGGCCGGGTTCAGTCAGCCCCAGCATTTT. Translation: CASSETAGFSQPQHF.

In its sample, this clone was seen a few times. This chain links TRBV4-3 with TRBJ1-5; TRBD1 might be the D (6 bases). V was pared by 1 base and J by 5 bases, with 21 bases between. CDR1 and CDR2 (germline): LGHNA, YSLEER. This CDR3 contains 18 residues. CDR3 region: CASSQAVYRAGGYQPQHF. DNA of the CDR3: TGCGCCAGCAGCCAAGCCGTGTACAGGGCTGGGGGATATCAGCCCCAGCATTTT.

In its sample, this clone was seen a few times. The CDR3 spells CASSQGTGLGSIGYEQYF. The CDR3 nucleotides are TGCGCCAGCAGCCAAGGTACAGGGTTAGGAAGTATCGGCTACGAGCAGTACTTC. The chain uses TRBV4-3 and TRBJ2-7; D might be TRBD1 (6 bases). V dropped 1 base and J dropped 3 bases, with 22 bases sitting between them. There are 18 residues in the CDR3. Germline assignment: CDR1 LGHNA and CDR2 YSLEER.

This clone was seen a few times. This chain joins TRBV7-2 and TRBJ1-2, with D unresolved. Trimming took 1 base from V and 4 from J, leaving 10 bases between them. CDR1 is SGHTA and CDR2 is FQGNSA in the germline V gene. The CDR3 extends over 14 amino acids. CDR3 coding DNA: TGTGCCAGCAGCTTAGGCCGGGGAAGCTATGGCTACACCTTC. Translating it yields CASSLGRGSYGYTF.

Concerning this clone itself: The same CDR3 also results from other DNA sequences found in this sample. The J gene is TRBJ2-2, the V gene TRBV5-1; D is undetermined. Looked up from germline, CDR1 is SGHRS and CDR2 is YFSETQ. Trimming stripped 0 bases from V and 7 bases from J, with 10 bases between. CDR3 size: 14 residues. Written as DNA, the CDR3 is TGCGCCAGCAGCTTGGAAGTAGTCAGCGGGGAGCTGTTTTTT. Its translation: CASSLEVVSGELFF.

V is TRBV5-4 and J is TRBJ2-3, with D hard to call. CDR1 is SGHNT and CDR2 is YYREEE in the germline V gene (reference sequence). The CDR3 runs 12 residues. V lost 4 bases to trimming and J lost 6 bases, with 9 bases between them. The CDR3 region has the DNA TGTGCCAGCAGCCGGCAAGGGGATACGCAGTATTTT. This encodes CASSRQGDTQYF.

This clone was seen a handful of times. J is TRBJ1-4 and V is TRBV4-1; TRBD1 matches at 7 bases. Germline CDR1 reads MGHRA; CDR2 reads YSYEKL. J gave up 2 bases and V 4 bases, and 4 bases lay outside the gene matches. The CDR3 extends over 15 amino acids. The CDR3 sequence is CASSPLGQTNEKLFF. The CDR3 DNA is TGCGCCAGCAGCCCCCTGGGACAGACTAATGAAAAACTGTTTTTT.

The genes are TRBV7-6 and TRBJ1-3; D gene ambiguous. The CDR3 runs to 15 residues. With 5 bases removed from V and 1 base from J, the gap between germline ends came to 12 bases. Germline V gives CDR1 SGHVS, CDR2 FNYEAQ. The CDR3 reads CASSPEAMSGNTIYF. DNA of the CDR3: TGTGCCAGCAGCCCGGAGGCAATGTCTGGAAACACCATATATTTT.